Sequencing of this TCR beta chain was carried out in a study of cytomegalovirus exposure and HLA in healthy donors. Some clones are missing from TCRdb's copy, which holds only in-frame ones; the method was immunoSEQ multiplex PCR. Of approximately 230,000 clones listed, approximately 84% are singletons. The length of the CDR3 is 13 residues. V lost 5 bases, J lost 4 bases, and 4 bases stayed unmatched. Germline V lookup: CDR1 SQVTM, CDR2 ANQGSEA. The receptor was derived from a man aged 18 to 30 in good health and CMV-seropositive. The rearrangement links TRBV29-1 to TRBJ2-1, with 8 positions matching TRBD2. The sample consisted of PBMCs. CDR3 DNA sequence: TGCAGCGTTCGGGGCGGGAGGTACAATGAGCAGTTCTTC. Translation: CSVRGGRYNEQFF.